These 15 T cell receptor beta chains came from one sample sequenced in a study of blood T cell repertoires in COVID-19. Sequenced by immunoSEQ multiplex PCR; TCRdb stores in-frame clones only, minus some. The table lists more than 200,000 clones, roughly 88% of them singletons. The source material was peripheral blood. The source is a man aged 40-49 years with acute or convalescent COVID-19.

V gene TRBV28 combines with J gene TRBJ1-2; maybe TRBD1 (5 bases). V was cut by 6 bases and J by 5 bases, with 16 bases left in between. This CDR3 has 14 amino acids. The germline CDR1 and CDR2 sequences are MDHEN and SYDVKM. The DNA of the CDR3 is TGTGCCAGCAGGTCCGTTGGGACTGGGTATGGCTACACCTTC. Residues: CASRSVGTGYGYTF.

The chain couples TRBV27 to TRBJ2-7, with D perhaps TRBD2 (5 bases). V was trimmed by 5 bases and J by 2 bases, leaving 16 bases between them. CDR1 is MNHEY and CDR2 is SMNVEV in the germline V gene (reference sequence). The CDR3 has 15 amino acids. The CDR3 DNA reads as TGTGCCAGCAGTCCCCTGGGTGGGAGAACCTACGAGCAGTACTTC. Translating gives CASSPLGGRTYEQYF.

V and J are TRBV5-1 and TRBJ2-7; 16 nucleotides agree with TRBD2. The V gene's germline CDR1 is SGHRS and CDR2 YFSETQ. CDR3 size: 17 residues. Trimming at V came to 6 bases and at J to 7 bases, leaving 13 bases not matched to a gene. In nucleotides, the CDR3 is TGCGCCAGCACGGGACTAGCGGGAGGGCCGGTCCCGGGGGAGCAGTACTTC. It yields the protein CASTGLAGGPVPGEQYF. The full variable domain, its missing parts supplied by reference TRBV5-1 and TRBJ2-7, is KAGVTQTPRYLIKTRGQQVTLSCSPISGHRSVSWYQQTPGQGLQFLFEYFSETQRNKGNFPGRFSGRQFSNSRSEMNVSTLELGDSALYLCASTGLAGGPVPGEQYFGPGTRLTVT.

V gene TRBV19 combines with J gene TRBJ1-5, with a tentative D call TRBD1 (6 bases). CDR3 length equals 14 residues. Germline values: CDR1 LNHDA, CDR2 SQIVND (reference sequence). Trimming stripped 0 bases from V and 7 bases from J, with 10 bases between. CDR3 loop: CASSIDRGGQPQHF. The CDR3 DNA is TGTGCCAGTAGTATAGACAGGGGAGGGCAGCCCCAGCATTTT.

DNA of the CDR3: TGTGCCAGCAGGTTACTCGGGAAATATGGCTACACCTTC. Its protein product is CASRLLGKYGYTF. This chain links TRBV6-5 with TRBJ1-2; D call uncertain. The CDR3 contains 13 residues. The germline CDR1 and CDR2 sequences are MNHEY and SVGAGI. V was cut by 6 bases and J by 5 bases, with 13 bases left in between.

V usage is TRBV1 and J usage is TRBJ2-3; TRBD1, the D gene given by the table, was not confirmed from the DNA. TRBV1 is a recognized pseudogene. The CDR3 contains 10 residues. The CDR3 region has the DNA TGCACCAGCAGCCCCCTACAGACGAACTTT. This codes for CTSSPLQTNF.

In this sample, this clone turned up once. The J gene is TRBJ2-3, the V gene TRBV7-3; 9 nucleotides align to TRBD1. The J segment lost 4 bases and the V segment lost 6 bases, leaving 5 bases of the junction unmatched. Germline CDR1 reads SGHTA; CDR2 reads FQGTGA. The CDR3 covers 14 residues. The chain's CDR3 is CASRLQGAADTQYF. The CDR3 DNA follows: TGTGCCAGCAGACTACAGGGGGCCGCAGATACGCAGTATTTT.

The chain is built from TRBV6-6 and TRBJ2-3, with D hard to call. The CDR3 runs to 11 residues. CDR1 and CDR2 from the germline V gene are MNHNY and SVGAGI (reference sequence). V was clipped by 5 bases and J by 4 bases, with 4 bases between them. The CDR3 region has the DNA TGTGCCAGCAGTCCTTCAGATACGCAGTATTTT. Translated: CASSPSDTQYF.

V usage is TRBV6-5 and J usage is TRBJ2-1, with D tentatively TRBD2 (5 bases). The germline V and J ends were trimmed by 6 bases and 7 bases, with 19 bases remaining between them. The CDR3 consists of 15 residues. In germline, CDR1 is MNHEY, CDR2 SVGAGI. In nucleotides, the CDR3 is TGTGCCAGCAGACCGACCGGGGATGGTGTAAATGAGCAGTTCTTC. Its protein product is CASRPTGDGVNEQFF.

The CDR3 DNA reads TGTGCCAGCAGCCTCCATCACGATAGCGCGAGCACAGATACGCAGTATTTT. Its protein is CASSLHHDSASTDTQYF. The chain employs TRBV3-1 (or the pseudogene TRBV3-2) and TRBJ2-3; TRBD2 is a possible D gene (5 bases). Looked up from germline, CDR1 is LGHDT and CDR2 is YNNKEL (reference sequence). Trimming took off 4 bases at V and 0 bases at J, with 17 bases between the two ends. The CDR3 totals 17 residues.

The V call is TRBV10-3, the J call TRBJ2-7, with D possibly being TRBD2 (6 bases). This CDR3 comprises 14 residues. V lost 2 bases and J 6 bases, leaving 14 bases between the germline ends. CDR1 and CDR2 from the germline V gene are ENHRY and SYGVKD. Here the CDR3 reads CAISEPQGGREQYF. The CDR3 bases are TGTGCCATCAGTGAGCCCCAGGGAGGTCGCGAGCAGTACTTC.

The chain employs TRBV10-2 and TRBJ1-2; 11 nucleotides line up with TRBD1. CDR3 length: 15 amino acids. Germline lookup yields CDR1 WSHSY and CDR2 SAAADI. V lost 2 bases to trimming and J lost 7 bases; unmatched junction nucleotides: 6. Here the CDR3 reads CASSEGQGAPGGYTF. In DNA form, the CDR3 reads TGCGCCAGCAGTGAGGGACAGGGGGCGCCGGGTGGCTACACCTTC.

CDR3 coding DNA: TGTGCCTGGATCACAAGGACAGGGATCACCTTC. Encoded protein: CAWITRTGITF. The V call is TRBV30, the J call TRBJ1-2; 8 nucleotides match TRBD1. Germline V gene lookup returns CDR1 GTSNPN and CDR2 SVGIG (reference sequence). This CDR3 contains 11 residues. V shed 4 bases and J 13 bases; nucleotides not matched to a gene: 8.

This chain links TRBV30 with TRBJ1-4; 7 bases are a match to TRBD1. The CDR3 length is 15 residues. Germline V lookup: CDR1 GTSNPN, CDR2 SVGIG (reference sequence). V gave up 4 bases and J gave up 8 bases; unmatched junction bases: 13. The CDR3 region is CAWKALRGPEEKLFF. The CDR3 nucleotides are TGTGCCTGGAAGGCCCTAAGGGGGCCTGAGGAAAAACTGTTTTTT.

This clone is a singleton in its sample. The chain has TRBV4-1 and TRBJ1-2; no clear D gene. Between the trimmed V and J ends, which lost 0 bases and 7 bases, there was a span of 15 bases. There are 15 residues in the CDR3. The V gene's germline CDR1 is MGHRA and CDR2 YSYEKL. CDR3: CASSQDPLPTGGYTF. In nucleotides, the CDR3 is TGCGCCAGCAGCCAAGACCCCCTACCCACTGGTGGCTACACCTTC.